The 14 T cell receptor beta chains below were found in one sample sequenced in a study of T cell responses to AZD1222 COVID-19 vaccine. Sequenced by immunoSEQ multiplex PCR; TCRdb stores in-frame clones only, minus some. Of roughly 100,000 clones in the sample, around 90% are singletons; the top ten hold about 1.2%. The source was peripheral blood, collected on day 0 of AZD1222 vaccination. The receptors stem from an adult in good health.

This chain uses TRBV6-2 or TRBV6-3 with TRBJ2-5, with D maybe TRBD2 (5 bases). The CDR3 contains 11 residues. V was pared by 6 bases and J by 5 bases, with 7 bases between. Germline assignment: CDR1 MNHEY and CDR2 SVGEGT. The CDR3 loop reads CASSRGETQYF. Written as DNA, the CDR3 is TGTGCCAGCAGCCGCGGGGAGACCCAGTACTTC.

This sequence joins TRBV19 and TRBJ1-6; 8 positions agree with TRBD1. CDR1 is LNHDA, CDR2 SQIVND, per germline (reference sequence). The CDR3 has 17 residues. V shed 7 bases, J shed 9 bases, and the junction held 17 bases outside the gene matches. In DNA, the CDR3 is TGTGCCAGTAACGAAAGTGACAGGGGACGGCGGAGTTCACCCCTCCACTTT. It specifies CASNESDRGRRSSPLHF.

A word on this clone: The junction departs from germline at one end; a sequencing error may be responsible. The V call is TRBV29-1, the J call TRBJ1-5; no reliable D call. CDR1 and CDR2 from the germline V gene are SQVTM and ANQGSEA. CDR3 length: 15 residues. The CDR3 DNA follows: TGCAGCGTTGAAACCGGGAAACAGAGCAGTCAGCCCCAGCATTTT. It is translated as CSVETGKQSSQPQHF.

The CDR3 here is CASSLVPGGGYGYTF. CDR3 DNA sequence: TGTGCCAGCAGTTTAGTGCCCGGGGGCGGCTATGGCTACACCTTC. This sequence joins TRBV27 and TRBJ1-2; D is perhaps TRBD1 (6 bases). Germline V lookup: CDR1 MNHEY, CDR2 SMNVEV (reference sequence). V was cut by 2 bases and J by 4 bases, with 14 bases left in between. The CDR3 consists of 15 residues.

The gene calls are TRBV24-1 and TRBJ2-1; D is perhaps TRBD1 (5 bases). This CDR3 has 13 amino acids. The germline CDR1 and CDR2 sequences are KGHDR and SFDVKD. V was trimmed by 9 bases and J by 8 bases, leaving 16 bases between them. CDR3 in amino acids: CATRQGKGHEQFF. In nucleotides, the CDR3 is TGTGCCACCCGGCAGGGAAAAGGTCATGAGCAGTTCTTC.

V usage is TRBV5-6 and J usage is TRBJ2-3, with TRBD2 identical over 8 bases. Trimming removed 4 bases from V and 3 bases from J; junction bases left unmatched: 10. Germline CDR1 and CDR2: SGHDT and YYEEEE. This CDR3 has 16 amino acids. CDR3 sequence reads: CASSRTGSGRTDTQYF. The CDR3 DNA follows: TGTGCCAGCAGCCGGACGGGGAGCGGGAGAACAGATACGCAGTATTTT.

This clone has only one observation. An end of the junction differs from the germline gene, which may be a read error. The CDR3 DNA sequence: TGTGCCAGTAGTGTAGACATCGGCGGGACCCAGTACTTC. It specifies CASSVDIGGTQYF. The rearrangement joins TRBV19 to TRBJ2-5; D remains ambiguous. The germline gives CDR1 LNHDA, CDR2 SQIVND (reference sequence). CDR3 length: 13 residues.

The V call is TRBV6-2 or TRBV6-3, the J call TRBJ2-1, with D perhaps matching TRBD1 or TRBD2 (6 bases each). Trimming shortened V by 4 bases and J by 9 bases, and 16 bases separated the two germline ends. CDR1 is MNHEY and CDR2 is SVGEGT in the germline V gene. The CDR3 has 14 residues. For the CDR3, the DNA is TGTGCCAGCAGTTTGGAGGGGGGTACCACTGAGCAGTTCTTC. It codes for CASSLEGGTTEQFF.

The chain joins TRBV28 to TRBJ2-7, with 9 bases matching TRBD1. Germline trimming cut 5 bases from V and 0 bases from J; bases unmatched to any gene: 5. The CDR3 has 15 residues. Germline values: CDR1 MDHEN, CDR2 SYDVKM. The CDR3 DNA is TGTGCCAGCAGTCCCCCGGGACAGGGCTCCTACGAGCAGTACTTC. Amino acids: CASSPPGQGSYEQYF.

The rearrangement links TRBV30 to TRBJ1-1; maybe TRBD1 (5 bases). This CDR3 is built from 14 residues. CDR1 GTSNPN and CDR2 SVGIG come from the germline V gene (reference sequence). Trimming pared 5 bases from V and 0 bases from J, leaving 13 bases between. This CDR3 reads CAWVGPNMNTEAFF. DNA for the CDR3: TGTGCCTGGGTGGGACCGAACATGAACACTGAAGCTTTCTTT.

Written as DNA, the CDR3 is TGTGCCACCCGATGGGACGTCACTGGGGAGCTGTTTTTT. Translating it yields CATRWDVTGELFF. The V and J genes are TRBV2 and TRBJ2-2; D may be TRBD1 or TRBD2 (5 bases each). The CDR3 contains 13 residues. Between the trimmed V and J ends, which lost 10 bases and 8 bases, there was a span of 17 bases. The germline V gene encodes CDR1 SNHLY and CDR2 FYNNEI.

The chain joins TRBV7-2 to TRBJ1-4, with D possibly being TRBD1 (6 bases). Germline lookup yields CDR1 SGHTA and CDR2 FQGNSA. CDR3 length: 17 residues. The ends were cut back, 5 bases at V and 4 bases at J, with 20 bases in the middle. This chain's CDR3 is CASSRTPRGRVNEKLFF. CDR3 bases: TGTGCCAGCAGCCGTACCCCTCGGGGGCGGGTTAATGAAAAACTGTTTTTT.

This clone was observed once. The J gene is TRBJ1-1, the V gene TRBV6-6; D gene uncertain. V shed 3 bases and J shed 7 bases, with 12 bases lying between them. The CDR3 covers 13 residues. Germline lookup yields CDR1 MNHNY and CDR2 SVGAGI (reference sequence). The CDR3 DNA reads as TGTGCCAGCAGTTATGTGGGTTGGAGTGAAGCTTTCTTT. Its translation: CASSYVGWSEAFF.

The chain employs TRBV2 and TRBJ1-2; D is unresolved. The CDR3 consists of 12 residues. From germline, CDR1 is SNHLY and CDR2 FYNNEI. V was shortened by 2 bases and J by 5 bases, with 6 bases between the two germline ends. CDR3 loop: CASSERSYGYTF. In nucleotides, the CDR3 is TGTGCCAGCAGTGAACGCTCGTATGGCTACACCTTC. The entire variable domain, with the rest obtained from reference TRBV2 and TRBJ1-2, is as follows: EPEVTQTPSHQVTQMGQEVILRCVPISNHLYFYWYRQILGQKVEFLVSFYNNEISEKSEIFDDQFSVERPDGSNFTLKIRSTKLEDSAMYFCASSERSYGYTFGSGTRLTVV.